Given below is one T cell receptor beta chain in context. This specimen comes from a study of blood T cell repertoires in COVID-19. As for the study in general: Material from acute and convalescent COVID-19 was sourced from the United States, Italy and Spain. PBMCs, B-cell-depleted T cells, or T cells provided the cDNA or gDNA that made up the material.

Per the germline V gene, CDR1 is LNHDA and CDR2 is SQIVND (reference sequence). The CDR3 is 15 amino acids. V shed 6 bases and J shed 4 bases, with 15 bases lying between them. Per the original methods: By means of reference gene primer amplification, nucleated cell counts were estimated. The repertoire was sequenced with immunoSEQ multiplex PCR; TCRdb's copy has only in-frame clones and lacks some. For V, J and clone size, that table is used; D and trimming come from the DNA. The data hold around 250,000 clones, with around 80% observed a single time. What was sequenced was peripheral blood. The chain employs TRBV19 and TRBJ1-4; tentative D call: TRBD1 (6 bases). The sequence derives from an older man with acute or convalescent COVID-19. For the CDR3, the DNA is TGTGCCAGTAGCCAGGACAGACTAAATAATGAAAAACTGTTTTTT. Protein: CASSQDRLNNEKLFF. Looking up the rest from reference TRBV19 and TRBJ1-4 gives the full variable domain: DGGITQSPKYLFRKEGQNVTLSCEQNLNHDAMYWYRQDPGQGLRLIYYSQIVNDFQKGDIAEGYSVSREKKESFPLTVTSAQKNPTAFYLCASSQDRLNNEKLFFGSGTQLSVL.